Listed below are T cell receptor beta chains from one sample, sequenced in a study of shared clonotypes between healthy human individuals. Sequencing used immunoSEQ multiplex PCR; TCRdb keeps in-frame clones, though not all of them. The sample has some 2,400,000 clones; more than 90% are singletons. The sequencing sample was made of naive CD4+ T cells sorted from blood. Receptor source: a man younger than 30 in good health. Both conserved end residues are part of each CDR3. The D gene is left open where the match is weak. Clone size, where shown, is once, few, many, or a class for clones that have expanded.

J gene | CDR3 length | V gene | D gene | clone size | CDR3 DNA | CDR3 protein
TRBJ2-3 | 15 | TRBV29-1 | TRBD2 | - | TGCAGCGTTGAAGATCGCGCGGGAGGCACAGATACGCAGTATTTT | CSVEDRAGGTDTQYF
TRBJ1-5 | 16 | TRBV28 | - | - | TGTGCCAGCAGTTTATCCGGAGTTAGGACTCAAGGGCCCCAGCATTTT | CASSLSGVRTQGPQHF
TRBJ1-2 | 12 | TRBV28 | - | - | TGTGCCAGCAGTTCTGGTTCGGGTGGCTACACCTTC | CASSSGSGGYTF
TRBJ2-7 | 14 | TRBV27 | - | - | TGTGCCAGCAGTTTATTCCGCTTCTCCTACGAGCAGTACTTC | CASSLFRFSYEQYF
TRBJ1-1 | 14 | TRBV30 | TRBD1 | few | TGTGCCTGGAGGCCTGGGACAGGAGGGACTGAAGCTTTCTTT | CAWRPGTGGTEAFF
TRBJ2-7 | 15 | TRBV7-2 | TRBD2 | - | TGTGCCAGCAGCATATCGACTAGCGGAGCCTACGAGCAGTACTTC | CASSISTSGAYEQYF
TRBJ2-7 | 13 | TRBV10-3 | - | once | TGTGCCATCAGTGGAATCGAGATGGGCGAGCAGTACTTC | CAISGIEMGEQYF
TRBJ1-1 | 15 | TRBV7-9 | - | few | TGTGCCAGCAGCTTAGCTCTTGCGGGGAACACTGAAGCTTTCTTT | CASSLALAGNTEAFF
TRBJ2-7 | 14 | TRBV11-2 | TRBD2 | - | TGTGCCAGCAGCAACGGACTAGCGGGCGCCGAGCAGTACTTC | CASSNGLAGAEQYF
TRBJ2-3 | 14 | TRBV2 | - | - | TGTGCCAGCAGTGAAGGTCAATCCACAGATACGCAGTATTTT | CASSEGQSTDTQYF
TRBJ1-1 | 13 | TRBV30 | - | - | TGTGCCTGGAGTGTACGCGGCAGGACTGAAGCTTTCTTT | CAWSVRGRTEAFF
TRBJ2-7 | 14 | TRBV10-3 | TRBD1 | - | TGTGCCATCAGTGAGGGGACAGGGTCCTACGAGCAGTACTTC | CAISEGTGSYEQYF
TRBJ2-1 | 13 | TRBV30 | - | - | TGTGCCTGGGCCCGGGGCACCATAAATGAGCAGTTCTTC | CAWARGTINEQFF
TRBJ2-7 | 14 | TRBV6-5 | TRBD1 | - | TGTGCCAGCTCCCGACAGGGGGCTTCCTACGAGCAGTACTTC | CASSRQGASYEQYF
TRBJ2-2 | 15 | TRBV5-1 | - | - | TGCGCCAGCAGCTTGGGTCCTACCCTCGCCGGGGAGCTGTTTTTT | CASSLGPTLAGELFF
TRBJ2-7 | 12 | TRBV6-6 | TRBD1 | once | TGTGCCACCGGGACAGGTTCCTACGAGCAGTACTTC | CATGTGSYEQYF
TRBJ2-3 | 14 | TRBV18 | TRBD2 | - | TGTGCCAGCTCACCGGCGGGAGGCACAGATACGCAGTATTTT | CASSPAGGTDTQYF
TRBJ2-5 | 12 | TRBV29-1 | - | - | TGCAGCGGAAGGGGGGTGGTTGAGACCCAGTACTTC | CSGRGVVETQYF
TRBJ1-1 | 14 | TRBV18 | - | - | TGTGCCAGCTCACCACAAGGGTGGAACACTGAAGCTTTCTTT | CASSPQGWNTEAFF
TRBJ1-2 | 14 | TRBV29-1 | - | - | TGCAGCGTTGATGGAACTAATCGGGGCTATGGCTACACCTTC | CSVDGTNRGYGYTF
TRBJ2-5 | 13 | TRBV7-6 | - | - | TGTGCCAGCAGCTTAGGGAATCAAGAGACCCAGTACTTC | CASSLGNQETQYF
TRBJ2-5 | 13 | TRBV7-9 | TRBD1 | - | TGTGCCAGCAGCTTGGTACAGGGGGAGACCCAGTACTTC | CASSLVQGETQYF
TRBJ1-6 | 15 | TRBV9 | - | - | TGTGCCAGCAGCGTAGAGGGCAACTATAATTCACCCCTCCACTTT | CASSVEGNYNSPLHF
TRBJ2-3 | 16 | TRBV10-2 | TRBD2 | - | TGCGCCAGCAAGAAGGAGCGGGGGGTTAGCACAGATACGCAGTATTTT | CASKKERGVSTDTQYF
TRBJ2-3 | 13 | TRBV5-6 | - | - | TGTGCCAGCAGCTTGGCCACGAGGGATACGCAGTATTTT | CASSLATRDTQYF
TRBJ1-6 | 15 | TRBV10-3 | TRBD1 | once | TGTGCCATCAGTGAGCGGACGGGACAGTTTTCACCCCTCCACTTT | CAISERTGQFSPLHF
TRBJ2-3 | 17 | TRBV2 | TRBD2 | - | TGTGCCAGCAGGGTTCGACTAGCGGGATACGATACAGATACGCAGTATTTT | CASRVRLAGYDTDTQYF
TRBJ1-1 | 14 | TRBV9 | - | - | TGTGCCAGCAGCGTAGGGCCAAAGAACACTGAAGCTTTCTTT | CASSVGPKNTEAFF
TRBJ2-5 | 15 | TRBV7-3 | - | - | TGTGCCAGCAGCTACGCCCCGGGAATCCAAGAGACCCAGTACTTC | CASSYAPGIQETQYF
TRBJ2-3 | 15 | TRBV5-1 | - | - | TGCGCCAGCAGCTTGACAGGTCCTGGGGGAGATACGCAGTATTTT | CASSLTGPGGDTQYF
TRBJ2-2 | 15 | TRBV5-5 | TRBD2 | - | TGTGCCAGCAGCTGGGAGGGGCTAAGCACCGGGGAGCTGTTTTTT | CASSWEGLSTGELFF
TRBJ2-7 | 16 | TRBV9 | - | - | TGTGCCAGCAGCGTAGGCGTTAGCGTCGTACCCCACGAGCAGTACTTC | CASSVGVSVVPHEQYF
TRBJ2-5 | 14 | TRBV7-3 | - | - | TGTGCCAGCAGCTTAAGTCCGGTCCAAGAGACCCAGTACTTC | CASSLSPVQETQYF
TRBJ1-2 | 11 | TRBV10-2 | - | once | TGCGCCAGCAGTGGGACGAATGGCTACACCTTC | CASSGTNGYTF
TRBJ1-4 | 12 | TRBV10-2 | - | - | TGCGGCAGGGAGGCTCACCCTCAAAAACTGTTTTTT | CGREAHPQKLFF
TRBJ2-7 | 14 | TRBV5-7 | TRBD1 | - | TGTGCCAGCAGCCCCGGACAGGGCGCCTACGAGCAGTACTTC | CASSPGQGAYEQYF
TRBJ1-2 | 12 | TRBV28 | - | - | TGTGCCAGCAGTCCGCGGGACTATGGCTACACCTTC | CASSPRDYGYTF
TRBJ2-1 | 15 | TRBV6-1 | - | - | TGTGCCAGCAGTGGGGCCCCCGGAGGGACGAATGAGCAGTTCTTC | CASSGAPGGTNEQFF
TRBJ1-2 | 15 | TRBV6-1 | TRBD1 | - | TGTGCCAGCAGTGACCACAGGGGGTGGAACTATGGCTACACCTTC | CASSDHRGWNYGYTF
TRBJ2-3 | 16 | TRBV5-1 | - | - | TGCGCCAGCACCCAAAGAGGGGGGGCCCCAACAGATACGCAGTATTTT | CASTQRGGAPTDTQYF
TRBJ2-1 | 13 | TRBV5-1 | - | - | TGCGCCAGCAGCTTGGGACTGCTAAATGAGCAGTTCTTC | CASSLGLLNEQFF